This note documents a single T cell receptor beta chain sequence. Its antigen is not known. Trimming took 3 bases from V and 10 from J; bases not matched to a gene: 9. The CDR3 runs to 15 residues. Looked up from germline, CDR1 is SNHLY and CDR2 is FYNNEI. This entry is derived from a study of T cell clonotyping in hematopoietic cell transplantation. Generated by immunoSEQ multiplex PCR, the TCRdb table keeps only in-frame clones and is missing some. Of roughly 30,000 clones listed, around 80% are singletons. The time point was: recipient sample about 28 days before transplant, after cytoreduction. Study conclusions and caveats: Recipient TCR diversity dropped after transplant; expanded clonotypes rose from day 30 to 180. Graft donor and pretransplant recipient Inverse Simpson Index values predicted broader posttransplant TCR diversity. CD4 and CD8 repertoire contributions could not be separated without sorting.

The sequenced sample was peripheral blood mononuclear cells, obtained before stem cell transplant. This TCR derives from a young woman with chronic myeloid leukemia. Some clones in this sample may be carry-over from other donors' samples. The chain is built from TRBV2 and TRBJ1-6, with 7 bases lining up with TRBD1. The CDR3 DNA reads as TGTGCCAGCAGTGAGGGCGACAGGGCTTGGTCACCCCTCCACTTT. Protein sequence: CASSEGDRAWSPLHF.